This TCR beta chain originates from a study of cytomegalovirus exposure and HLA in healthy donors (dated by TCRdb to the late 2010s). Regarding the complete study: In an earlier analysis of some 610 of the donors, 276 Gb of sequence data and 120 million or so unique TCR beta sequences from 150 million to 200 million T cells were reported. The study was designed to test whether signatures of past pathogen exposure could be identified by cataloging public T cell receptors. Rather than using new phenotypic data, the later analysis identified candidate immune exposures from TCR beta sequences and from how often those sequences occurred across donors. A later analysis re-examined previously published TCR beta repertoires from 610 or so donors and added high-resolution HLA genotyping to investigate patterns of TCR occurrence. Donor age, sex, ethnicity and CMV serostatus were compiled together with the repertoire data. An earlier analysis of approximately 580 of the donors used high-throughput TCR beta sequencing to judge whether each TCR beta V gene segment behaved as functional or pseudogenic. An early release that covered some 640 HLA-typed donors contained approximately 300 gigabases of sequencing data and about 93 million unique TCR sequences. Using immunosequencing, the study profiled T cell repertoires from 666 subjects and related those repertoires to cytomegalovirus serostatus. HLA typing covered class I and class II loci at four-digit resolution. On average, 235,054 unique TCR beta nucleotide sequences were sequenced per donor among some 420 genotyped donors of the cohort, with roughly 18% of those sequences being non-productive. Along with the approximately 700-subject first cohort, a separate validation cohort of about 110 different subjects was used. The number of typed donors differed by locus: about 620-630 for A, B, C, DRB1 and DQB1; approximately 520 for DQA1; 606 for DPA1; and around 470 for DPB1. Several DR-DQ haplotypes were handled as single units for association and clustering because linkage in the cohort was strong. To predict cytomegalovirus infection status, the study brought together high-throughput TCR immunosequencing, statistical association of individual TCRs with disease status, and machine learning. A later genetic analysis took genome-wide SNP genotypes for 398 of the 666 donors and used that subset as a discovery cohort. Among the roughly 390 genotyped donors, approximately 77% belonged to the genetic ancestry cluster associated with self-reported Caucasian donors. Every discovery cohort repertoire had been produced on one sequencing platform.

The study at large found these results: Linkage disequilibrium might explain the correlated functional status among segregating V segments, but an unknown experimental factor could not be ruled out. In a later genetic analysis, a missense DCLRE1C variant was associated with V-gene and J-gene trimming of TCR beta chains, and the association was replicated in an independent cohort. HLA typing was unavailable for some donors at each locus, so association tests used only the typed subset. At a false discovery rate of 0.05, a later analysis linked under 20,000 TCR beta sequences to specific HLA alleles. A further reported finding was that TCR beta sequences accurately predicted the HLA-A and HLA-B alleles for most subjects in the first cohort. The sequencing pipeline was judged likely to have produced a cluster of highly shared sequence variants as a technical artifact. In both the original and validation cohorts, the classifier was reported to diagnose cytomegalovirus status with high specificity and sensitivity. The earlier analysis of around 600 of the donors excluded roughly 16 rarely observed V segments, including chromosome 9 orphons, because counts were too low. Assigning TCR associations to individual alleles was difficult when HLA alleles, especially DR and DQ, strongly co-occurred. In vitro tests confirmed that a few of the cytomegalovirus-associated TCR beta chains recognize cytomegalovirus antigens. In an earlier analysis of 500 to 650 of the donors, most TCR beta V segments appeared in productive rearrangements about 87% or about 30% of the time, broadly matching IMGT annotations. A total of 150 or so TCR beta chains were listed by the study as associated with cytomegalovirus. According to a later analysis, parvovirus B19, influenza, CMV and Epstein-Barr virus appeared linked to several top co-occurrence clusters. The 87-base-pair reads could not distinguish some IMGT-functional V segments, including TRBV6-2 and TRBV6-3, so those segments were excluded. Across donors, most TCR sequences were observed very rarely, whereas some public TCRs were present in many individuals. According to the authors, the approach could potentially be generalized to other disease states and immunological phenotypes. In a later analysis, HLA-associated TCR beta chains showed more clonal expansion and lower generation probabilities than non-associated chains that were equally common. According to a later genetic analysis, donors in an Asian-associated ancestry cluster had fewer N-insertions in productive TCRs than the approximately 650-donor mean. According to a later analysis, TCR association rates differed among HLA loci, with DRB1 alleles showing the most associated TCRs and HLA-C alleles showing the fewest. The only immune exposure information available for the cohort was CMV serostatus. Sequencing depth was assumed to be roughly uniform across donors in the presence/absence analyses, though that assumption may not hold. A later analysis found that most CMV-associated TCR beta chains appeared HLA-restricted, with HLA associations seemingly driven largely by CMV exposure. This cohort had only TCR beta chains sequenced, and the lack of alpha or paired-chain data limited which features could be detected.

In total, approximately 610 healthy bone marrow donors made up the cohort. All cohort members were sampled while nominally healthy, although unrecorded immune exposures were likely present. The donor tested CMV seropositive and was one of the 289 seropositive cohort members. A peripheral blood sample was provided by each donor, and peripheral blood mononuclear cells were used for TCR beta sequencing. The Qiagen DNeasy Blood Extraction Kit was used to extract genomic DNA from the blood cell samples. Library preparation used the immunoSEQ multiplex PCR assay. For the multiplex PCR, a mixture combining 60 forward primers for TCR Vbeta segments and 13 reverse primers for TCR Jbeta segments was used. Amplification of the CDR3 region of rearranged TCR beta genes was performed with a multiplex PCR assay on genomic DNA. On the Illumina HiSeq System, the amplified TCR beta libraries were sequenced as 87-base-pair reads. The paper's processing steps were these. Across the 640 or so repertoires, a later analysis counted tens of millions of unique TCR beta chains, 9.5 million to 13 million of which were shared by at least two donors. A nearest-neighbor algorithm error-corrected the raw reads and collapsed the reads into unique sequences, merging closely related sequences to remove PCR and sequencing errors. V, D and J gene segments were assigned by aligning CDR3 sequences to IMGT reference sequences. For a sequence to be retained, at least a six-nucleotide match to both a V gene segment and a J gene segment was required. Rearrangements were called productive when the CDR3 lacked stop codons and stayed in frame with V and J; all others were non-productive. CDR3 was defined according to IMGT convention as the region running from the second conserved V-encoded cysteine to the conserved J-encoded phenylalanine. The earlier analysis of roughly 590 of the donors excluded any sequence lacking an unambiguous match to a single V gene segment. An earlier analysis of over 450 of the donors classified V segments as functional when productive rearrangements were above 56.7% and as segregating when the standard deviation between donors was above 5%. A statistical classification framework was built to diagnose cytomegalovirus status from the catalog of TCR beta chain sequences. A later analysis assigned V and J genes by comparing TCR nucleotide sequences with IMGT/GENE-DB human TR gene sequences. Using the TCRdist pipeline, a later analysis assigned CDR3 sequences along with most-parsimonious VDJ recombination scenarios. In a later analysis, each TCR beta chain was defined by its CDR3 amino acid sequence together with its V-gene family, and reads lacking a unique V-gene family were excluded. As a way to deal with suspected cross-contamination and a sequencing artifact, a later analysis dropped hundreds of nucleotide sequences that were highly shared and had low generation probability. A later analysis calculated a clonal expansion index for each public chain from normalized within-repertoire ranks of inferred template counts. A later analysis computed generation probabilities with a VDJ recombination model fitted to out-of-frame rearrangements, and checked the results against IGoR. In a later analysis, TCR-TCR, TCR-HLA and TCR-CMV co-occurrence was scored with hypergeometric tests, and a repertoire-size bias correction was applied to TCR pairs. In a later analysis, false discovery rates were estimated by permuting HLA or CMV assignments 20 times. In a later analysis, co-occurring TCRs were grouped with DBSCAN, and TCRdist sequence similarity was added when clustering was performed within HLA-allele-positive subsets. For co-occurrence clustering, repertoires with fewer than 30,000 or more than 120,000 public chains were excluded, along with a handful of repertoires with anomalous nucleotide sharing. The immuneACCESS repertoire file appears here via TCRdb, limited to in-frame rearrangements. These files lack a portion of the clones; in checked studies, under half of the deficit traces to unresolved V genes, and the cause of the others is not known. Clonal size and the V and J genes are those of that table, whereas D and trimming came from the DNA. The table for this sample lists 75,000 to 100,000 clones; roughly 74% of them were counted only once. Less than 15% of the sample rests with the top ten.

Taken from cysteine to phenylalanine, the CDR3 has 13 residues. Looking up the germline V gene yields CDR1 SGHRS and CDR2 YFSETQ. A word on this clone: This receptor's antigen is unknown. The DNA is omitted, as the CDR3 cannot be located on it reliably, and the CDR3 follows TCRdb's listing.

The receptor chain draws on TRBV5-1 and TRBJ2-7; the table's D call, TRBD1, has no DNA check behind it. Sequencing was carried out using PBMCs. This TCR was recovered from a woman aged 70 to 79 in good health and CMV-seropositive. The CDR3: CASSWGQGSEPYF.